The 10 T cell receptor beta chains listed next were all sequenced from one sample in a study of T cell repertoires in cytomegalovirus infection. Antigen specificity for these receptors is unknown. TCRdb recomputed calls from the reads with MiXCR, one row per CDR3 protein. The data show over 100,000 distinct CDR3 sequences, with approximately 28% seen just once and roughly 81% held by the top ten. Sequences were derived from CD8+ T cells from cultured PBMCs, sampled from culture after CMV antigen stimulation. The source of these receptors is a human donor in good health (CMV status not recorded). Some clones in this sample may be carry-over from other donors' samples.

The chain employs TRBV20-1 and TRBJ1-1, with no clear D. This CDR3 is 16 amino acids long. Germline lookup yields CDR1 DFQATT and CDR2 SNEGSKA (reference sequence). Trimming cost V 6 bases and J 0 bases, with 20 bases left between them. CDR3 sequence reads: CSAINPPTEMNTEAFF. The CDR3 DNA reads TGCAGTGCCATTAATCCTCCCACAGAGATGAACACTGAAGCTTTCTTT.

This clonotype was recorded many times. The chain links TRBV12-3 or TRBV12-4 to TRBJ2-7; 7 nucleotides align to TRBD2. V dropped 3 bases and J dropped 4; count of bases not matched to a gene: 6. This CDR3 spans 14 amino acids. The CDR3 spells CASSLKSGGYEQYF. The CDR3 DNA follows: TGTGCCAGCAGTTTGAAGTCGGGGGGATACGAGCAGTACTTC.

The rearrangement uses TRBV7-9 and TRBJ2-7; TRBD1 agrees at 7 bases. The CDR3 is 15 residues long. Per the germline V gene, CDR1 is SEHNR and CDR2 is FQNEAQ (reference sequence). V lost 5 bases and J lost 6; bases outside the gene matches: 13. DNA for the CDR3: TGTGCCAGCAGCCCTCCGGGACAGTTATTCTTCGAGCAGTACTTC. This encodes CASSPPGQLFFEQYF.

This clonotype was recorded a few times. CDR3 residues: CASSLGGSGGAGDTQYF. The CDR3 DNA follows: TGTGCCAGCAGCCTAGGGGGTAGCGGGGGGGCGGGAGATACGCAGTATTTT. This chain joins TRBV7-2 and TRBJ2-3; TRBD2 agrees at 11 bases. Per germline, CDR1 SGHTA and CDR2 FQGNSA. J gave up 5 bases and V 5 bases, and 12 bases lay outside the gene matches. The CDR3 contains 17 residues.

There are a few counts of this clonotype. This chain connects TRBV5-6 to TRBJ1-2; D is undetermined. The CDR3 runs 16 residues. Germline V gene sequence: CDR1 SGHDT, CDR2 YYEEEE. V dropped 2 bases and J dropped 0 bases, with 14 bases sitting between them. The CDR3 is CASSFSATVPNYGYTF. CDR3 nucleotide sequence: TGTGCCAGCAGCTTTTCAGCGACCGTCCCTAACTATGGCTACACCTTC.

For this clonotype: This may arise from a read error, as a much more abundant clone is one base away. The rearrangement links TRBV7-9 to TRBJ2-7; unclear D gene. The CDR3 extends over 14 amino acids. V lost 1 base and J 5 bases, leaving 12 bases between the germline ends. Germline values: CDR1 SEHNR, CDR2 FQNEAQ (reference sequence). CDR3 amino acids: CASSLVGKTHEQYF. The DNA of the CDR3 is TGTGCCAGCAGCTTAGTCGGCAAGACCCACGAGCAGTACTTC.

Ten or more counts support this clonotype. The rearrangement uses TRBV7-6 and TRBJ2-1; maybe TRBD1 (6 bases). The length of the CDR3 is 15 residues. The ends were cut back, 7 bases at V and 5 bases at J, with 18 bases in the middle. Germline V lookup: CDR1 SGHVS, CDR2 FNYEAQ. The CDR3 loop is CASTQGHPGNNEQFF. In DNA form, the CDR3 reads TGTGCCAGCACCCAGGGACACCCAGGAAACAATGAGCAGTTCTTC.

This clonotype was seen only a few times. The gene calls are TRBV5-4 and TRBJ2-2; no reliable D call. Germline CDR1 is SGHNT and CDR2 is YYREEE (reference sequence). V gave up 3 bases and J gave up 1 base, with 10 bases separating them. This CDR3 is built from 15 residues. CDR3 sequence reads: CASSSISQNTGELFF. CDR3 nucleotides: TGTGCCAGCAGCTCAATATCCCAGAACACCGGGGAGCTGTTTTTT. The full variable domain, its missing parts supplied by reference TRBV5-4 and TRBJ2-2, is ETGVTQSPTHLIKTRGQQVTLRCSSQSGHNTVSWYQQALGQGPQFIFQYYREEENGRGNFPPRFSGLQFPNYSSELNVNALELDDSALYLCASSSISQNTGELFFGEGSRLTVL.

J is TRBJ2-7 and V is TRBV5-1; D remains unclear. From germline, CDR1 is SGHRS and CDR2 YFSETQ. The V gene lost 0 bases and the J gene lost 6 bases, with 4 bases spanning the gap. This CDR3 comprises 11 residues. The CDR3 protein is CASSLASEQYF. DNA of the CDR3: TGCGCCAGCAGCTTGGCCTCCGAGCAGTACTTC. Drawing the rest from reference TRBV5-1 and TRBJ2-7, the complete variable domain is KAGVTQTPRYLIKTRGQQVTLSCSPISGHRSVSWYQQTPGQGLQFLFEYFSETQRNKGNFPGRFSGRQFSNSRSEMNVSTLELGDSALYLCASSLASEQYFGPGTRLTVT.

The chain combines TRBV24-1 with TRBJ2-1; 10 bases are a match to TRBD2. This CDR3 is built from 16 residues. Germline CDR1 and CDR2: KGHDR and SFDVKD. With V trimmed by 2 bases and J by 6 bases, 6 bases remained unmatched. The CDR3 protein is CATSDSTSGVPNEQFF. The CDR3 DNA is TGTGCCACCAGTGATTCTACTAGCGGGGTACCCAATGAGCAGTTCTTC.